Listed here is a single T cell receptor beta chain. Sequencing used immunoSEQ multiplex PCR; TCRdb keeps in-frame clones, though not all of them. The profile shows about 70,000 clones, approximately 91% of them singletons. This CDR3 region has 15 residues. The V and J ends lost 3 bases and 4 bases respectively, with 14 bases between them. Per the germline V gene, CDR1 is SGDLS and CDR2 is YYNGEE. These data come from a study of T cell changes during pregnancy in multiple sclerosis. The receptor comes from a female donor with multiple sclerosis, enrolled in a pregnancy study. Specimen: peripheral blood, collected in the first trimester of pregnancy. V usage is TRBV9 and J usage is TRBJ1-3; D not resolved. CDR3 nucleotide sequence: TGTGCCAGCAGCGCTTCGGAGTTCCTCGGAAACACCATATATTTT. This codes for CASSASEFLGNTIYF. The full variable domain, completed using reference TRBV9 and TRBJ1-3, is DSGVTQTPKHLITATGQRVTLRCSPRSGDLSVYWYQQSLDQGLQFLIQYYNGEERAKGNILERFSAQQFPDLHSELNLSSLELGDSALYFCASSASEFLGNTIYFGEGSWLTVV.